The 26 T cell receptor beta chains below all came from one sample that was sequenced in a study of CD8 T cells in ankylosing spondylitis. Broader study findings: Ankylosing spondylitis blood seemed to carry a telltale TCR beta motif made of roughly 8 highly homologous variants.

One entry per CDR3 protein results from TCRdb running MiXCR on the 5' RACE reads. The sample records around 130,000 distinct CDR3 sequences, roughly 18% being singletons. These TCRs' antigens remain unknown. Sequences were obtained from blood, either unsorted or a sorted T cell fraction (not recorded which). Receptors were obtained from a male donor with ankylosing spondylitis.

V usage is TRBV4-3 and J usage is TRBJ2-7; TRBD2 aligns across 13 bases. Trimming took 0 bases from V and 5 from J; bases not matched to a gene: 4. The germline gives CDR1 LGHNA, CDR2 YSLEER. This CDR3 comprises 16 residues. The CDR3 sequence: CASSQELGTSGDEQYF. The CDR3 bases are TGCGCCAGCAGCCAAGAACTTGGGACTAGCGGGGACGAGCAGTACTTC.

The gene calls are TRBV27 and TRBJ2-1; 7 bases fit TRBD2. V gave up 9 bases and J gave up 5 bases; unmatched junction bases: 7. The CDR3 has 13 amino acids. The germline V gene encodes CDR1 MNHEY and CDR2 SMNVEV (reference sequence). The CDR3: CASHSGTNNEQFF. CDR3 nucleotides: TGTGCCAGTCACTCCGGGACTAACAATGAGCAGTTCTTC.

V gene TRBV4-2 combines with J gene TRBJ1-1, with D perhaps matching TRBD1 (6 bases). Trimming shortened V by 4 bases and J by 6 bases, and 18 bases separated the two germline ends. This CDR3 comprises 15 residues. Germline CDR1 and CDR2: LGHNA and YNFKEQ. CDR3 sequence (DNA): TGTGCCAGCAGCCCCAGGCTCGGGACACGGTCTGAAGCTTTCTTT. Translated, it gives CASSPRLGTRSEAFF.

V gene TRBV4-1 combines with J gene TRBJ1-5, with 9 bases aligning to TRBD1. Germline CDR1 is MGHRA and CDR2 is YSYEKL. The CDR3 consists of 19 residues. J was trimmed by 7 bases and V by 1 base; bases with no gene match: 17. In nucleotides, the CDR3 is TGCGCCAGCAGCCAAGCAACCGGGACAGGGCGGTTTGCAAACCAGCCCCAGCATTTT. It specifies CASSQATGTGRFANQPQHF.

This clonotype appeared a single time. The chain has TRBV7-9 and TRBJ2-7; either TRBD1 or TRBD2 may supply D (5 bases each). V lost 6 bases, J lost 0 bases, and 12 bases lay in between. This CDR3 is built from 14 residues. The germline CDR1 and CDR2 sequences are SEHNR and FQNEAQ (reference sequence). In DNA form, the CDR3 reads TGTGCCAGCAGGGGGCCAGGGAGCTCCTACGAGCAGTACTTC. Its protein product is CASRGPGSSYEQYF.

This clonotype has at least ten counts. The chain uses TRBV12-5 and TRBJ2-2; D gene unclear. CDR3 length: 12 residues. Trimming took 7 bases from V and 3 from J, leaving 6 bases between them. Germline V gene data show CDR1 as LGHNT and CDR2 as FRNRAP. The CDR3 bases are TGTGCTAGTGACCCAGACACCGGGGAGCTGTTTTTT. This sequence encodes CASDPDTGELFF.

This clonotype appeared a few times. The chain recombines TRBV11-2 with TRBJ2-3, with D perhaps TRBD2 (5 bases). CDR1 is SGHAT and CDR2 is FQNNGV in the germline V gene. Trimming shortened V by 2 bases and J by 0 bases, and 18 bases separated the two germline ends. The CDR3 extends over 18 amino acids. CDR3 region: CASSLWRPGNTSTDTQYF. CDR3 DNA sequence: TGTGCCAGCAGCTTATGGAGGCCAGGCAACACTAGCACAGATACGCAGTATTTT.

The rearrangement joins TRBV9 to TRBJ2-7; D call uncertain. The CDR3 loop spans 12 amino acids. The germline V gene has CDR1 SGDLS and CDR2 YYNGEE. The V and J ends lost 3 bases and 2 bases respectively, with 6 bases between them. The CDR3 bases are TGTGCCAGCAGCGGTACAACCTACGAGCAGTACTTC. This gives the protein CASSGTTYEQYF.

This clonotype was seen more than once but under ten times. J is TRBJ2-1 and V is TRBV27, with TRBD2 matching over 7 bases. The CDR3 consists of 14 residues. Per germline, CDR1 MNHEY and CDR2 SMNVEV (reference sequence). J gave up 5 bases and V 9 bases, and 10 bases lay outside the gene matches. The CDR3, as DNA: TGTGCCAGTCGCCGGGCGGGGACTAACAATGAGCAGTTCTTC. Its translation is CASRRAGTNNEQFF.

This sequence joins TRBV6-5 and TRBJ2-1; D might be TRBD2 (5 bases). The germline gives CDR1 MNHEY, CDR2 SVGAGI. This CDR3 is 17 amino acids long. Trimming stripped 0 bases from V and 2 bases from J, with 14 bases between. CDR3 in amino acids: CASSYSTTGFPYNEQFF. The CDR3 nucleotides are TGTGCCAGCAGTTACTCCACGACGGGGTTCCCCTACAATGAGCAGTTCTTC.

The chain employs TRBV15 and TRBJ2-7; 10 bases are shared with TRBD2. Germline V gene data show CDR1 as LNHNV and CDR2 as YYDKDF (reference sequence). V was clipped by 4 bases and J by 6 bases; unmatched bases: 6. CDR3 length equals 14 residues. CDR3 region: CATSILAGAPEQYF. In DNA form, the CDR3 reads TGTGCCACCAGCATCCTAGCGGGAGCTCCCGAGCAGTACTTC.

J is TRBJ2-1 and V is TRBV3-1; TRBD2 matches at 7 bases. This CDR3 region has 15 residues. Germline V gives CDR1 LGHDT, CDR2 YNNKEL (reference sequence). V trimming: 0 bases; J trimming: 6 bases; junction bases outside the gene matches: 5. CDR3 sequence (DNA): TGTGCCAGCAGCCAAGACAGCGGGACGGGCAATGAGCAGTTCTTC. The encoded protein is CASSQDSGTGNEQFF.

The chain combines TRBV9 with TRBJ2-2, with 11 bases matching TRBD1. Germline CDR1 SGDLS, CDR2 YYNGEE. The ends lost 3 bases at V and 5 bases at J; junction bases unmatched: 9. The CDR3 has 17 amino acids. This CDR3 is CASSGHRDRGSTGELFF. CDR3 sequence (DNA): TGTGCCAGCAGCGGACACCGGGACAGGGGGTCTACCGGGGAGCTGTTTTTT.

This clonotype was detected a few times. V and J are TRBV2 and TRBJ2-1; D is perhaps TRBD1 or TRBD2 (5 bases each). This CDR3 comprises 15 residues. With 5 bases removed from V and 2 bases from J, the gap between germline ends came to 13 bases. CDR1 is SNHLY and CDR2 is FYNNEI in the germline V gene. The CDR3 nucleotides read TGTGCCAGCAGTACTAGGTGGGGCCCCTACAATGAGCAGTTCTTC. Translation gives CASSTRWGPYNEQFF.

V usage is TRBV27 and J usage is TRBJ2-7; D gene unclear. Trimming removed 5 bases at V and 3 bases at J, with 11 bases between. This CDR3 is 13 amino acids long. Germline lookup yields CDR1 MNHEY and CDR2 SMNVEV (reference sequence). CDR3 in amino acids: CASSGVSHYEQYF. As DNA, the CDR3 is TGTGCCAGCAGTGGAGTGAGCCACTACGAGCAGTACTTC.

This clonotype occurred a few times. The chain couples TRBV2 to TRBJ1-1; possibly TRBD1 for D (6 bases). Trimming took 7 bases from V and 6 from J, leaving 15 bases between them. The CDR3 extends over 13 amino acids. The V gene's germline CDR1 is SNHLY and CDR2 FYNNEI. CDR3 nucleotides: TGTGCCAGCACCGAAGGGGACACCTCTGAAGCTTTCTTT. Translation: CASTEGDTSEAFF.

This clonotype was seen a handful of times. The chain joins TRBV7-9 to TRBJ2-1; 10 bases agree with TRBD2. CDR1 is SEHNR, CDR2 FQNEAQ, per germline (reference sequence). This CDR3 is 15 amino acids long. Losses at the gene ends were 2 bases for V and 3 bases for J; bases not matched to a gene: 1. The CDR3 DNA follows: TGTGCCAGCAGCTTACTAGCGGGAGTCTACAATGAGCAGTTCTTC. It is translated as CASSLLAGVYNEQFF.

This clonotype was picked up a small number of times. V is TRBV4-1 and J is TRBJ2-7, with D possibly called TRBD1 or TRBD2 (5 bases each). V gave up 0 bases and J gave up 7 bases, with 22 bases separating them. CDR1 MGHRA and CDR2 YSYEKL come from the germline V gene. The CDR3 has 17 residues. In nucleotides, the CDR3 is TGCGCCAGCAGCCAAGATGCTCGGGGCGGACCCCAATGGGAGCAGTACTTC. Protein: CASSQDARGGPQWEQYF.

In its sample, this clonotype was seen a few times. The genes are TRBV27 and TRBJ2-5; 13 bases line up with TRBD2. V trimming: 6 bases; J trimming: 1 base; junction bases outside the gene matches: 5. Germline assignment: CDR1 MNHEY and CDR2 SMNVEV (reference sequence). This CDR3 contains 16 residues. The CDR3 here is CASSPGTSGAQETQYF. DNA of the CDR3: TGTGCCAGCAGCCCCGGGACTAGCGGGGCCCAAGAGACCCAGTACTTC.

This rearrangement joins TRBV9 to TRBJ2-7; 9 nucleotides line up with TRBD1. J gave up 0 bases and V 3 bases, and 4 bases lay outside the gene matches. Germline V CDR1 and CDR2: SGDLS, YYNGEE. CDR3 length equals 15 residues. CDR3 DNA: TGTGCCAGCAGCGCTGGACAGGGGTCCTCCTACGAGCAGTACTTC. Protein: CASSAGQGSSYEQYF.

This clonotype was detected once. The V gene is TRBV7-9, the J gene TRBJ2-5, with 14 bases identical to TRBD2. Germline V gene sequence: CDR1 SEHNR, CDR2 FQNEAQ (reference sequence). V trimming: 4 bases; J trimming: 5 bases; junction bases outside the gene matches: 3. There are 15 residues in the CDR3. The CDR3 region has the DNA TGTGCCAGCAGCTCGGGGACTAGCGGGAGTGAGACCCAGTACTTC. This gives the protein CASSSGTSGSETQYF.

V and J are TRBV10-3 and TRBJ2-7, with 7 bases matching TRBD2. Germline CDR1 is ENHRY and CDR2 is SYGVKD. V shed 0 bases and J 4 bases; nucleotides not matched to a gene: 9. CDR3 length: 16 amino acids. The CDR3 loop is CAISESGEGRRYEQYF. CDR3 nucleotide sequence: TGTGCCATCAGTGAGTCGGGGGAGGGGCGCAGATACGAGCAGTACTTC.

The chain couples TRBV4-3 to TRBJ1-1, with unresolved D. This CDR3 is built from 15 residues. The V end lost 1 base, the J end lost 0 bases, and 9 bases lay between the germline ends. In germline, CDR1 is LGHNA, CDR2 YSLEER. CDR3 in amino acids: CASSQGRGVNTEAFF. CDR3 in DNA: TGCGCCAGCAGCCAAGGTCGGGGAGTGAACACTGAAGCTTTCTTT.

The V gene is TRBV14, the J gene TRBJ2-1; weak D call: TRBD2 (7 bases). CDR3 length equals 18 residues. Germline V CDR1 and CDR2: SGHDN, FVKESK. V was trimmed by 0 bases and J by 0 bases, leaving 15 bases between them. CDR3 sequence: CASSQEGGGRSSYNEQFF. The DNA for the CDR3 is TGTGCCAGCAGCCAAGAAGGGGGGGGCCGGAGCTCCTACAATGAGCAGTTCTTC.

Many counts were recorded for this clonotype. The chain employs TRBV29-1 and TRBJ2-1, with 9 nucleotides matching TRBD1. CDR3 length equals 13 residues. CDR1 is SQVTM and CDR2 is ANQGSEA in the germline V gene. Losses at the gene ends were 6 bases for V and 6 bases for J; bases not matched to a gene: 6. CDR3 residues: CSVDRGRGNEQFF. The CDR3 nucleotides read TGCAGCGTGGACAGGGGAAGGGGCAATGAGCAGTTCTTC.

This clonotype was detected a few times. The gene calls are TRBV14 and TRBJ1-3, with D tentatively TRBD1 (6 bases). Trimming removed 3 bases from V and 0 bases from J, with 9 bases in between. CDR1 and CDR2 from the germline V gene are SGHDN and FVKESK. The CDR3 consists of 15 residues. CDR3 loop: CASSHTGSSGNTIYF. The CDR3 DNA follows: TGTGCCAGCAGCCACACAGGGAGCTCTGGAAACACCATATATTTT. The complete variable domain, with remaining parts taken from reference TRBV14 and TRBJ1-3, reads EAGVTQFPSHSVIEKGQTVTLRCDPISGHDNLYWYRRVMGKEIKFLLHFVKESKQDESGMPNNRFLAERTGGTYSTLKVQPAELEDSGVYFCASSHTGSSGNTIYFGEGSWLTVV.